The source of this T cell receptor beta chain is a study of vaccination effects on CD4 cells after COVID-19. Antigen-specific CD4+ T cells expanded by the ViraFEST assay with viral peptide pools were then sequenced. Following 10 days of culture, CD4+ T cells were isolated. This person's SARS-CoV-2 infection, confirmed by PCR, occurred between March and December 2020. Trimming cost V 5 bases and J 5 bases; bases outside gene matches: 10. The CDR3 covers 15 residues. CDR1 is SGHVS, CDR2 FQNEAQ, per germline. Repertoires were generated with immunoSEQ multiplex PCR, while TCRdb's copy carries only in-frame clones and drops some. This sample has approximately 29,000 clones, with 65% to 75% found just once. Remarks on this clone: Antigen unknown.

The sequencing used CD4+ T cells from PBMCs cultured with a peptide pool, collected before COVID-19 vaccination. The TCR sequence derives from a human donor who had a prior SARS-CoV-2 infection. The chain combines TRBV7-8 with TRBJ2-5; 8 nucleotides agree with TRBD2. The chain's CDR3 is CASSPPGGGTETQYF. In DNA form, the CDR3 reads TGTGCCAGCAGCCCACCTGGCGGGGGGACGGAGACCCAGTACTTC. The full variable domain, rest sourced from reference TRBV7-8 and TRBJ2-5, is GAGVSQSPRYKVAKRGQDVALRCDPISGHVSLFWYQQALGQGPEFLTYFQNEAQLDKSGLPSDRFFAERPEGSVSTLKIQRTQQEDSAVYLCASSPPGGGTETQYFGPGTRLLVL.